One and the same sample provided the 25 T cell receptor beta chains below, sequenced in a study of blood T cell repertoires in COVID-19. This table comes from immunoSEQ multiplex PCR, and its TCRdb copy is limited to in-frame clones, with some not included. The sample includes around 80,000 clones, less than 85% of them seen just once. Sequencing was done on a sample of peripheral blood. All receptors come from a woman aged 70 to 79 with acute or convalescent COVID-19.

This chain uses TRBV13 with TRBJ1-2, with D unresolved. Germline CDR1 and CDR2: PRHDT and FYEKMQ (reference sequence). Trimming left V 3 bases short and J 1 base short, with 12 bases between. This CDR3 region has 15 residues. The CDR3 DNA reads as TGTGCCAGCAGCTTGGCCCCGGGGTTTAACTATGGCTACACCTTC. Amino acid sequence: CASSLAPGFNYGYTF.

V gene TRBV2 combines with J gene TRBJ1-3; D ambiguous. The CDR3 loop spans 12 amino acids. Between the trimmed V and J ends, which lost 4 bases and 8 bases, there was a span of 9 bases. CDR1 and CDR2 (germline): SNHLY, FYNNEI. The CDR3 loop is CASSVRADTIYF. The CDR3 nucleotides are TGTGCCAGCAGTGTTAGAGCTGACACCATATATTTT.

Only one count was recorded for this clone. J is TRBJ2-1 and V is TRBV7-8, with TRBD1 matching 8 bases. Unmatched junction bases numbered 16, after V lost 5 bases and J lost 10 bases. This CDR3 contains 16 residues. CDR1 is SGHVS, CDR2 FQNEAQ, per germline. The CDR3 protein is CASSHWTGKAGREQFF. The CDR3 bases are TGTGCCAGCAGCCATTGGACAGGGAAGGCCGGAAGGGAGCAGTTCTTC.

The J gene is TRBJ1-1, the V gene TRBV5-5, with 7 nucleotides matching TRBD1. The CDR3 length is 15 residues. The germline CDR1 and CDR2 sequences are SGHKS and YYEKEE (reference sequence). V lost 0 bases to trimming and J lost 4 bases; unmatched junction nucleotides: 6. For the CDR3, the DNA is TGTGCCAGCAGCTTGGGTCCTCGACAGGGCACTGAAGCTTTCTTT. Encoded protein: CASSLGPRQGTEAFF.

This clone has a single count. The chain couples TRBV4-3 to TRBJ1-2; TRBD1 is a possible D gene (6 bases). This CDR3 comprises 17 residues. V lost 0 bases and J lost 8, with 22 bases in between. Per the germline V gene, CDR1 is LGHNA and CDR2 is YSLEER. Here the CDR3 reads CASSQEWNRAGLWGYTF. CDR3 sequence (DNA): TGCGCCAGCAGCCAAGAGTGGAACAGGGCCGGGCTATGGGGCTACACCTTC.

This clone showed up just a few times. This sequence joins TRBV29-1 and TRBJ2-7, with 7 bases that match TRBD1. CDR3 length equals 13 residues. The trim removed 1 base at V and 5 bases at J, leaving 5 bases unmatched. Germline V CDR1 and CDR2: SQVTM, ANQGSEA. The CDR3 sequence is CSVEGTGDHEQYF. CDR3 nucleotides: TGCAGCGTTGAAGGTACAGGGGACCACGAGCAGTACTTC.

On this clone itself: The same CDR3 can be traced to other DNA sequences in this sample. The chain is built from TRBV6-5 and TRBJ1-1, with TRBD1 as a possible D gene (5 bases). CDR1 and CDR2 (germline): MNHEY, SVGAGI. The length of the CDR3 is 15 residues. Trimming left V 0 bases short and J 0 bases short, with 8 bases between. The chain's CDR3 is CASSYSAGMNTEAFF. CDR3 bases: TGTGCCAGCAGTTACTCGGCAGGGATGAACACTGAAGCTTTCTTT.

The chain couples TRBV7-2 to TRBJ2-5; 7 bases agree with TRBD2. The V gene end was trimmed by 4 bases and the J gene end by 3 bases; junction bases not matched to a gene: 8. CDR3 length: 15 residues. Germline loops: CDR1 SGHTA, CDR2 FQGNSA. The DNA for the CDR3 is TGTGCCAGCAGCTCGGGGGGTGGCAGGGAAGAGACCCAGTACTTC. Translated, it gives CASSSGGGREETQYF.

This chain uses TRBV7-8 with TRBJ2-7; D gene uncertain. Per germline, CDR1 SGHVS and CDR2 FQNEAQ. V lost 6 bases to trimming and J lost 2 bases, with 11 bases between them. This CDR3 is built from 13 residues. In DNA form, the CDR3 reads TGTGCCAGCAGTCCTTCAGGTGCCTACGAGCAGTACTTC. Protein product: CASSPSGAYEQYF.

The chain links TRBV4-1 to TRBJ1-1; D is unresolved. This CDR3 is built from 16 residues. CDR1 MGHRA and CDR2 YSYEKL come from the germline V gene. Trimming shortened V by 2 bases and J by 4 bases, and 17 bases separated the two germline ends. CDR3 coding DNA: TGCGCCAGCAGCCAAAGCTTCCTGGCGGGTGGCACTGAAGCTTTCTTT. Translating it yields CASSQSFLAGGTEAFF.

The V call is TRBV11-2, the J call TRBJ2-7, with D hard to call. The CDR3 totals 13 residues. The ends were cut back, 1 base at V and 3 bases at J, with 7 bases in the middle. CDR1 and CDR2 (germline): SGHAT, FQNNGV. Here the CDR3 reads CASSLGLLYEQYF. The CDR3 coding sequence is TGTGCCAGCAGCTTAGGACTCCTCTACGAGCAGTACTTC.

V and J are TRBV19 and TRBJ1-6, with 9 bases that match TRBD1. Germline CDR1 reads LNHDA; CDR2 reads SQIVND (reference sequence). CDR3 length: 16 amino acids. V lost 3 bases, J lost 6 bases, and 6 bases stayed unmatched. The CDR3 sequence: CASSIILGQGNSPLHF. The CDR3 DNA is TGTGCCAGTAGTATCATTTTGGGACAGGGTAATTCACCCCTCCACTTT.

This chain links TRBV24-1 with TRBJ1-1; tentatively, D is TRBD1 (6 bases). The CDR3 has 14 residues. CDR1 and CDR2 from the germline V gene are KGHDR and SFDVKD. Trimming stripped 3 bases from V and 8 bases from J, with 15 bases between. CDR3 region: CATSDPRGAGEAFF. For the CDR3, the DNA is TGTGCCACCAGTGATCCCCGGGGGGCTGGGGAAGCTTTCTTT.

This chain joins TRBV19 and TRBJ2-5; no reliable D call. This CDR3 comprises 14 residues. Germline V gene data show CDR1 as LNHDA and CDR2 as SQIVND (reference sequence). The germline V and J ends were trimmed by 5 bases and 1 base, with 11 bases remaining between them. The DNA for the CDR3 is TGTGCCAGTAGTCTGACAATAACCCAAGAGACCCAGTACTTC. Amino acid sequence: CASSLTITQETQYF. The full variable domain, in which reference TRBV19 and TRBJ2-5 provide the parts outside the CDR3, is DGGITQSPKYLFRKEGQNVTLSCEQNLNHDAMYWYRQDPGQGLRLIYYSQIVNDFQKGDIAEGYSVSREKKESFPLTVTSAQKNPTAFYLCASSLTITQETQYFGPGTRLLVL.

The V and J genes are TRBV5-6 and TRBJ1-2; 10 bases match TRBD1. The length of the CDR3 is 15 residues. The ends lost 4 bases at V and 4 bases at J; junction bases unmatched: 7. Germline CDR1 SGHDT, CDR2 YYEEEE. Here the CDR3 DNA reads TGTGCCAGCAGCCAATCGGGACAGGGGACCTATGGCTACACCTTC. Translation gives CASSQSGQGTYGYTF. The variable domain in full, with the rest retrieved from reference TRBV5-6 and TRBJ1-2, is DAGVTQSPTHLIKTRGQQVTLRCSPKSGHDTVSWYQQALGQGPQFIFQYYEEEERQRGNFPDRFSGHQFPNYSSELNVNALLLGDSALYLCASSQSGQGTYGYTFGSGTRLTVV.

This chain uses TRBV6-2 or TRBV6-3 with TRBJ1-5; the match to TRBD1 covers 10 bases. Germline CDR1 is MNHEY and CDR2 is SVGEGT. V dropped 5 bases and J dropped 5; count of bases not matched to a gene: 6. The length of the CDR3 is 15 residues. The CDR3 DNA follows: TGTGCCAGCAGTGGGACAGGGGAGTACGATCAGCCCCAGCATTTT. It encodes CASSGTGEYDQPQHF.

The chain uses TRBV5-6 and TRBJ1-3; D may be TRBD1 (6 bases). In germline, CDR1 is SGHDT, CDR2 YYEEEE. Trimming pared 2 bases from V and 1 base from J, leaving 13 bases between. This CDR3 region has 16 residues. The CDR3 coding sequence is TGTGCCAGCAGCTTCACCGGGACACTATCTGGAAACACCATATATTTT. Protein sequence: CASSFTGTLSGNTIYF.

CDR3 protein: CASSFWTGGTGELFF. CDR3 bases: TGTGCCAGCAGCTTTTGGACAGGGGGCACCGGGGAGCTGTTTTTT. The J gene is TRBJ2-2, the V gene TRBV7-2; 10 nucleotides match TRBD1. V was pared by 3 bases and J by 4 bases, with 2 bases of the junction left unmatched. This CDR3 contains 15 residues. Germline V lookup: CDR1 SGHTA, CDR2 FQGNSA.

The chain recombines TRBV5-1 with TRBJ1-1; no clear D gene. Germline CDR1 and CDR2: SGHRS and YFSETQ. The CDR3 is 14 residues long. V lost 0 bases to trimming and J lost 5 bases, with 11 bases between them. The CDR3 protein is CASSLVGAETEAFF. CDR3 coding DNA: TGCGCCAGCAGCTTGGTGGGCGCAGAGACTGAAGCTTTCTTT.

The count of this clone is one. This chain connects TRBV5-1 to TRBJ1-2; the match to TRBD1 covers 7 bases. Germline trimming cut 3 bases from V and 0 bases from J; bases unmatched to any gene: 11. Germline V lookup: CDR1 SGHRS, CDR2 YFSETQ. This CDR3 has 17 amino acids. CDR3: CASSSRIRGTSNYGYTF. The DNA of the CDR3 is TGCGCCAGCAGCTCGCGGATCAGGGGGACATCTAACTATGGCTACACCTTC.

The V gene is TRBV6-1, the J gene TRBJ1-2, with D perhaps matching TRBD1 (6 bases). The CDR3 is 14 amino acids. Germline lookup yields CDR1 MNHNS and CDR2 SASEGT. The V end was cut by 2 bases, the J end by 4 bases, with 11 bases between. CDR3 residues: CASSERTGSYGYTF. For the CDR3, the DNA is TGTGCCAGCAGTGAACGTACAGGGTCCTATGGCTACACCTTC.

The rearrangement links TRBV20-1 to TRBJ2-3; 12 bases align to TRBD1. Germline V CDR1 and CDR2: DFQATT, SNEGSKA (reference sequence). The CDR3 length is 15 residues. V shed 3 bases and J 4 bases; nucleotides not matched to a gene: 5. CDR3: CSASTGQGAADTQYF. CDR3 coding DNA: TGCAGTGCTAGTACGGGACAGGGGGCCGCAGATACGCAGTATTTT.

The rearrangement joins TRBV15 to TRBJ2-6; D may be TRBD2 (5 bases). The CDR3 covers 15 residues. V gave up 6 bases and J gave up 0 bases, with 9 bases separating them. Germline CDR1 is LNHNV and CDR2 is YYDKDF (reference sequence). The CDR3 is CATRTRDSGANVLTF. The CDR3 DNA reads TGTGCCACCAGAACGAGGGACTCTGGGGCCAACGTCCTGACTTTC.

The chain joins TRBV29-1 to TRBJ1-5; weak D call: TRBD1 (5 bases). The CDR3 is 13 residues long. V was cut by 7 bases and J by 3 bases, with 13 bases left in between. CDR1 is SQVTM, CDR2 ANQGSEA, per germline. The CDR3 bases are TGCAGCGGCCCCCTGGGGCCCAATCAGCCCCAGCATTTT. Protein product: CSGPLGPNQPQHF.

The chain combines TRBV5-6 with TRBJ2-4, with 7 positions matching TRBD1. The germline CDR1 and CDR2 sequences are SGHDT and YYEEEE. V was clipped by 4 bases and J by 1 base; unmatched bases: 2. CDR3 length equals 14 residues. The CDR3 bases are TGTGCCAGCAGCCTGGGACAGGCCAAAAACATTCAGTACTTC. Translated: CASSLGQAKNIQYF.